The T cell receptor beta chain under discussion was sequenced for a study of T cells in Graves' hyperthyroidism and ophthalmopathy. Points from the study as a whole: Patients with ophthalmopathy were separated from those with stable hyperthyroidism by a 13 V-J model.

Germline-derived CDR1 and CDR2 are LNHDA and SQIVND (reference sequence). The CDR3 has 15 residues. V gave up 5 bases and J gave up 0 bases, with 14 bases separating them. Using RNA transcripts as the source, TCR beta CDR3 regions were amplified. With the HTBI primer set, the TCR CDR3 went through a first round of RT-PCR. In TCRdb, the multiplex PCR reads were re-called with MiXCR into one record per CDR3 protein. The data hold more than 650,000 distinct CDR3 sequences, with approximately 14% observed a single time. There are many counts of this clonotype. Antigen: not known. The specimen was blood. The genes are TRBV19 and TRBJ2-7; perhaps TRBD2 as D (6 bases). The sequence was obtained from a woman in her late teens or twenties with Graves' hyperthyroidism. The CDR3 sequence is CASSWGGGDSYEQYF. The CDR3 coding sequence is TGTGCCAGTAGTTGGGGCGGCGGGGACTCCTACGAGCAGTACTTC. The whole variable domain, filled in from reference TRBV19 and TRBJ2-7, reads DGGITQSPKYLFRKEGQNVTLSCEQNLNHDAMYWYRQDPGQGLRLIYYSQIVNDFQKGDIAEGYSVSREKKESFPLTVTSAQKNPTAFYLCASSWGGGDSYEQYFGPGTRLTVT.